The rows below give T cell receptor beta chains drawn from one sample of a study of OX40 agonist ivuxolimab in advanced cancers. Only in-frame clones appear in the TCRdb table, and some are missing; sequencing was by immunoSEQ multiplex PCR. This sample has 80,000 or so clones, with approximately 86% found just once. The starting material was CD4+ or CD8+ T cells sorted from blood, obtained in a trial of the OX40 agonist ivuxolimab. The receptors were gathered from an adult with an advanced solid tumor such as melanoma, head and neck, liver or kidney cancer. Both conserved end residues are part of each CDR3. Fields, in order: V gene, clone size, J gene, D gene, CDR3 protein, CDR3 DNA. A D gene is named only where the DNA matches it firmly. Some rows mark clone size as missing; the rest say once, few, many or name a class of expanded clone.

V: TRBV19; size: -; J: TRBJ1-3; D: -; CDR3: CASCQGVGNTIYF; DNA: TGTGCCAGCTGCCAGGGTGTAGGAAACACCATATATTTT
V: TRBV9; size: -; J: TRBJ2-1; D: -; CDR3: CASSVVSGALYNEQFF; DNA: TGTGCCAGCAGCGTAGTTTCAGGGGCCCTCTACAATGAGCAGTTCTTC
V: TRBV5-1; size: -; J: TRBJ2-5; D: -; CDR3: CASSPGARQGGETQYF; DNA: TGCGCCAGCAGCCCGGGGGCCCGACAGGGAGGAGAGACCCAGTACTTC
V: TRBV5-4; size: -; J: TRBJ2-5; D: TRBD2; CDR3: CASSSGSGAPAGETQYF; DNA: TGTGCCAGCAGCTCCGGTAGCGGGGCACCTGCGGGGGAGACCCAGTACTTC
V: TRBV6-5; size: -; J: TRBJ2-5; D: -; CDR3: CASRPWVQETQYF; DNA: TGTGCCAGCAGACCCTGGGTACAAGAGACCCAGTACTTC
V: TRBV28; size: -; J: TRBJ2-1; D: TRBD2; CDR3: CASSLKTSGIYNEQFF; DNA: TGTGCCAGCAGTTTAAAGACTAGCGGGATCTACAATGAGCAGTTCTTC
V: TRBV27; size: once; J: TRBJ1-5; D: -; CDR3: CASRGEGQPQHF; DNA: TGTGCCAGCCGGGGGGAGGGTCAGCCCCAGCATTTT
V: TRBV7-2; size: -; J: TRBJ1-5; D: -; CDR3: CASSRTGIGQPQHF; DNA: TGTGCCAGCAGCCGTACAGGGATAGGACAGCCCCAGCATTTT
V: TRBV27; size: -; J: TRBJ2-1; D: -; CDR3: CASSPRLDWGNEQFF; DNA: TGTGCCAGCAGTCCCCGTCTTGACTGGGGGAATGAGCAGTTCTTC
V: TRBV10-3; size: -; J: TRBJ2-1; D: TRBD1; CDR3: CAISPGGNEQFF; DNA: TGTGCCATCAGTCCAGGGGGCAATGAGCAGTTCTTC
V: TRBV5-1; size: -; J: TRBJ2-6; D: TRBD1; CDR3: CASSLTTGGGGANVLTF; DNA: TGCGCCAGCAGCTTGACCACAGGGGGCGGTGGGGCCAACGTCCTGACTTTC
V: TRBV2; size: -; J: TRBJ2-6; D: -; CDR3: CATRGGRSSGANVLTF; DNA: TGTGCCACCAGGGGAGGGCGGTCCTCTGGGGCCAACGTCCTGACTTTC
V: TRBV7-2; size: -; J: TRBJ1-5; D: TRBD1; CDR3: CASSIIGAGGGQPQHF; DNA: TGTGCCAGCAGCATCATAGGGGCAGGGGGCGGTCAGCCCCAGCATTTT
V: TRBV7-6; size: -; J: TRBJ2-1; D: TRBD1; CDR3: CASSLGGGTGGFNEQFF; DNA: TGTGCCAGCAGCTTAGGAGGGGGGACAGGGGGCTTCAATGAGCAGTTCTTC
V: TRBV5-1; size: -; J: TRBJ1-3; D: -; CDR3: CASSLGGSGNTIYF; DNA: TGCGCCAGCAGCTTGGGGGGCTCTGGAAACACCATATATTTT
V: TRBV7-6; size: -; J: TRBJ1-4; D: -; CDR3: CASSRGGEKLFF; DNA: TGTGCCAGCAGTCGGGGAGGCGAAAAACTGTTTTTT
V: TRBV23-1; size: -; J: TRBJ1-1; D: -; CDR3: CASGLVGRYTEAFF; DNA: TGCGCCAGCGGGTTGGTAGGTAGGTACACTGAAGCTTTCTTT
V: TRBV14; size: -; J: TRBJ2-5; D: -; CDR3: CASSQVKETQYF; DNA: TGTGCCAGCAGCCAAGTAAAAGAGACCCAGTACTTC
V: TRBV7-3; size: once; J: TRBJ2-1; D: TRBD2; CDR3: CASSSEPTSGRAYNEQFF; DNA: TGTGCCAGCAGCTCGGAACCAACTAGCGGGAGGGCATACAATGAGCAGTTCTTC
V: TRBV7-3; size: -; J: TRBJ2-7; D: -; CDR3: CASSLTGAQGSYEQYF; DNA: TGTGCCAGCAGCTTAACAGGGGCTCAGGGCTCCTACGAGCAGTACTTC
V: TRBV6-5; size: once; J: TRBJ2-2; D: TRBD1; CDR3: CASRTGQTNTGELFF; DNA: TGTGCCAGCAGGACGGGACAGACGAACACCGGGGAGCTGTTTTTT
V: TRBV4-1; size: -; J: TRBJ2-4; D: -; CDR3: CASSQVERAGRYF; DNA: TGCGCCAGCAGCCAAGTGGAGAGGGCCGGAAGGTACTTC